This note documents a single T cell receptor (beta chain) sequence. The antigen remains unidentified. Trimming pared 1 base from V and 5 bases from J, leaving 14 bases between. In germline, CDR1 is SGHDN, CDR2 FVKESK. The CDR3 runs 15 residues. The data stem from a study of blood T cells in healthy people across ages. About the research overall: With template switching, about one barcoded beta molecule was captured per two T cells. Study outcomes and limitations: Naive CD4+ cells and diversity were both higher in long-lived donors than in aged donors.

The second PCR ran about 6 to 11 cycles with a sample-barcoded 5' primer and J-beta primers. Tags on each cDNA molecule came from a template-switch adaptor with 12 random nucleotides. A single record per CDR3 protein comes from TCRdb applying MiXCR to the 5' RACE reads. The sample contains 980,000 or so distinct CDR3 sequences, roughly 48% of which appear only once. There were healthy Caucasian individuals from Russia, aged 6 to 90, serving as donors. This chain joins TRBV14 and TRBJ1-1; D is unclear. This TCR derives from a man aged 25 to 40 in good health. Sequenced material: blood. The CDR3 DNA sequence: TGTGCCAGCAGCCAAGCTGGCAGGTCGTCAACTGAAGCTTTCTTT. This sequence encodes CASSQAGRSSTEAFF. The entire variable domain, with the rest obtained from reference TRBV14 and TRBJ1-1, is as follows: EAGVTQFPSHSVIEKGQTVTLRCDPISGHDNLYWYRRVMGKEIKFLLHFVKESKQDESGMPNNRFLAERTGGTYSTLKVQPAELEDSGVYFCASSQAGRSSTEAFFGQGTRLTVV.